This T cell receptor beta chain was identified in a study of cytomegalovirus exposure and HLA in healthy donors. Study results and limitations: One later analysis, an examination of the 120 validation repertoires, found that first-cohort TCR clusters tended to co-occur in them.

Profiling relied on immunoSEQ multiplex PCR, and the TCRdb table lists in-frame clones only, not all of them. This sample has 130,000 to 150,000 clones, with 87% found just once. V dropped 8 bases and J dropped 8 bases, with 16 bases sitting between them. The CDR3 is 13 amino acids. Germline CDR1 and CDR2: LNHNV and YYDKDF (reference sequence). A remark on this clone: Its specificity is not known.

What was sequenced was PBMCs. This rearrangement joins TRBV15 to TRBJ1-5, with D possibly being TRBD1 (6 bases). This TCR came from a man aged 18 to 35 in good health and CMV-seropositive. The chain's CDR3 is CATSGTPTEPQHF. The CDR3 bases are TGTGCCACCTCCGGGACACCCACCGAGCCCCAGCATTTT.